This T cell receptor beta chain was sequenced during a study of blood T cell repertoires in COVID-19. Whole-study context: COVID-19 samples, acute and convalescent, were from the United States, Italy and Spain. From T cells, B-cell-depleted T cells, or PBMCs came the material, which was cDNA or gDNA.

Deletions cut 2 bases from V and 8 bases from J, with 12 bases between. Looked up from germline, CDR1 is MNHNS and CDR2 is SASEGT. The CDR3 runs 13 residues. Methods used by the authors: Using reference gene primer amplification, nucleated cell counts were estimated. The table came from immunoSEQ multiplex PCR; TCRdb's copy has only in-frame clones and leaves some out. The V and J calls and clone size were taken over from that table, and D and trimming were inferred from the DNA. The sample lists approximately 190,000 clones, 80% to 90% seen once, with about 20% in the top ten. The clonotype originates from a human donor in a cohort sampled during active COVID-19. V is TRBV6-1 and J is TRBJ1-2, with D possibly TRBD1 on 6 matching bases. The specimen was peripheral blood. The CDR3: CASSELRGGGYTF. The CDR3 coding sequence is TGTGCCAGCAGTGAACTCAGGGGTGGGGGCTACACCTTC.